What follows are 20 T cell receptor beta chains derived from one specimen sequenced in a study of cytomegalovirus exposure and HLA in healthy donors. A multiplex PCR was run with 60 Vbeta primers and 13 Jbeta primers. Measured with immunoSEQ multiplex PCR; TCRdb has only the in-frame clones, and not every one. The sample consists of 100,000 to 150,000 clones, 81% of them appearing once. Specimen: PBMCs. All receptors come from a young man in good health and CMV-seronegative.

V and J are TRBV5-1 and TRBJ1-2; 8 bases agree with TRBD1. V lost 3 bases to trimming and J lost 2 bases; unmatched junction nucleotides: 6. The CDR3 loop spans 15 amino acids. Germline V gene lookup returns CDR1 SGHRS and CDR2 YFSETQ. The CDR3 nucleotides are TGCGCCAGCAGCTCGGGACAGGCACCAAACTATGGCTACACCTTC. Translated, it gives CASSSGQAPNYGYTF.

This chain uses TRBV30 with TRBJ1-3, with D perhaps matching TRBD1 (5 bases). Germline CDR1 reads GTSNPN; CDR2 reads SVGIG (reference sequence). The CDR3 has 15 residues. V gave up 4 bases and J gave up 1 base, with 14 bases separating them. CDR3 sequence reads: CAWTGDSFSGNTIYF. CDR3 nucleotide sequence: TGTGCCTGGACTGGTGACAGCTTTTCTGGAAACACCATATATTTT.

This chain joins TRBV5-6 and TRBJ2-7; 10 nucleotides line up with TRBD1. This CDR3 is built from 17 residues. Trimming cost V 5 bases and J 0 bases; bases outside gene matches: 11. Germline values: CDR1 SGHDT, CDR2 YYEEEE. The CDR3 region is CASRRPGTGATSYEQYF. In nucleotides, the CDR3 is TGTGCCAGCAGGCGACCCGGGACAGGGGCGACCTCCTACGAGCAGTACTTC.

This clone was observed a single time. The chain uses TRBV7-8 and TRBJ1-5; possible D gene TRBD1, 6 bases. The length of the CDR3 is 17 residues. Germline V lookup: CDR1 SGHVS, CDR2 FQNEAQ. Trimming took off 4 bases at V and 0 bases at J, with 16 bases between the two ends. The CDR3 region is CASSSPGGQNSNQPQHF. The CDR3 nucleotides are TGTGCCAGCAGCTCACCTGGGGGCCAGAATAGCAATCAGCCCCAGCATTTT.

The rearrangement joins TRBV5-1 to TRBJ2-7; D might be TRBD2 (5 bases). Trimming took off 2 bases at V and 2 bases at J, with 8 bases between the two ends. The CDR3 extends over 13 amino acids. Germline CDR1 reads SGHRS; CDR2 reads YFSETQ. CDR3 residues: CASSLTGAYEQYF. CDR3 nucleotides: TGCGCCAGCAGCTTAACCGGGGCCTACGAGCAGTACTTC. Variable domain in full (rest from reference TRBV5-1 and TRBJ2-7): KAGVTQTPRYLIKTRGQQVTLSCSPISGHRSVSWYQQTPGQGLQFLFEYFSETQRNKGNFPGRFSGRQFSNSRSEMNVSTLELGDSALYLCASSLTGAYEQYFGPGTRLTVT.

The chain joins TRBV7-8 to TRBJ1-1; D is unclear. The V end was cut by 2 bases, the J end by 2 bases, with 12 bases between. CDR3 length equals 15 residues. The germline CDR1 and CDR2 sequences are SGHVS and FQNEAQ. CDR3 DNA: TGTGCCAGCAGCTTATCGGGAGAGATTAACACTGAAGCTTTCTTT. This codes for CASSLSGEINTEAFF.

The chain uses TRBV7-2 and TRBJ1-2, with 9 bases lining up with TRBD1. Germline V CDR1 and CDR2: SGHTA, FQGNSA. With 1 base clipped from V and 7 bases from J, the junction kept 10 bases outside the gene matches. The CDR3 runs to 16 residues. This CDR3 reads CASSLGPGTGSAGYTF. Written as DNA, the CDR3 is TGTGCCAGCAGCTTAGGGCCGGGGACAGGGTCTGCTGGCTACACCTTC.

The chain recombines TRBV5-1 with TRBJ1-1, with D unclear. The CDR3 spans 18 residues. V lost 3 bases and J lost 1, with 22 bases in between. Germline-derived CDR1 and CDR2 are SGHRS and YFSETQ. This CDR3 reads CASSSWAGEVAGNTEAFF. The CDR3 DNA is TGCGCCAGCAGCTCCTGGGCCGGGGAAGTTGCTGGGAACACTGAAGCTTTCTTT.

The chain is built from TRBV4-3 and TRBJ2-7; TRBD2 aligns across 8 bases. CDR3 length: 18 residues. The ends lost 0 bases at V and 2 bases at J; junction bases unmatched: 12. Per germline, CDR1 LGHNA and CDR2 YSLEER. The CDR3 loop reads CASSQEGGGRAGAYEQYF. The CDR3 DNA follows: TGCGCCAGCAGCCAAGAGGGGGGGGGTCGAGCGGGGGCCTACGAGCAGTACTTC.

The genes are TRBV25-1 and TRBJ1-3; 8 nucleotides agree with TRBD1. CDR1 is MGHDK, CDR2 SYGVNS, per germline. The ends lost 2 bases at V and 8 bases at J; junction bases unmatched: 5. The CDR3 spans 14 residues. The CDR3 spells CASSEGDRTDTIYF. As DNA, the CDR3 is TGTGCCAGCAGTGAAGGGGACAGGACGGACACCATATATTTT.

The genes are TRBV19 and TRBJ1-4; 9 nucleotides line up with TRBD1. The CDR3 runs 14 residues. V lost 3 bases and J lost 7; bases outside the gene matches: 3. Per the germline V gene, CDR1 is LNHDA and CDR2 is SQIVND (reference sequence). Here the CDR3 DNA reads TGTGCCAGTAGTATCGGACAGGGGAGTGAAAAACTGTTTTTT. Residues: CASSIGQGSEKLFF.

This clone was detected once. The chain carries TRBV10-2 and TRBJ1-2; tentatively, D is TRBD1 (6 bases). The V end lost 5 bases, the J end lost 2 bases, and 12 bases lay between the germline ends. This CDR3 region has 14 residues. The germline CDR1 and CDR2 sequences are WSHSY and SAAADI. The CDR3: CASSPRGGNYGYTF. The CDR3, as DNA: TGCGCCAGCAGTCCGAGGGGGGGAAACTATGGCTACACCTTC.

This chain uses TRBV7-2 with TRBJ2-2; the match to TRBD1 covers 7 bases. V trimming: 5 bases; J trimming: 5 bases; junction bases outside the gene matches: 8. Germline-derived CDR1 and CDR2 are SGHTA and FQGNSA. CDR3 length equals 15 residues. CDR3 region: CASSLDREWTGELFF. As DNA, the CDR3 is TGTGCCAGCAGCCTAGACAGGGAATGGACCGGGGAGCTGTTTTTT.

This chain connects TRBV2 to TRBJ1-1; no reliable D call. The V gene's germline CDR1 is SNHLY and CDR2 FYNNEI. The CDR3 has 15 residues. V was cut by 3 bases and J by 4 bases, with 15 bases left in between. The CDR3 bases are TGTGCCAGCAGTGAGCTCCCTTATAGAGGCACTGAAGCTTTCTTT. This translates into CASSELPYRGTEAFF.

V gene TRBV5-5 combines with J gene TRBJ2-7; TRBD2 matches 14 bases. The CDR3 spans 15 residues. V was clipped by 5 bases and J by 3 bases; unmatched bases: 4. The germline gives CDR1 SGHKS, CDR2 YYEKEE (reference sequence). The DNA of the CDR3 is TGTGCCAGCAGATGGGGGACTAGCGGGAGCTACGAGCAGTACTTC. Its protein is CASRWGTSGSYEQYF.

The rearrangement uses TRBV4-1 and TRBJ1-1; 8 bases fit TRBD1. From germline, CDR1 is MGHRA and CDR2 YSYEKL. The V segment lost 6 bases and the J segment 3 bases; nucleotides outside the gene matches: 6. There are 14 residues in the CDR3. CDR3 in DNA: TGCGCCAGCAGATGGGACAGGTCGGACACTGAAGCTTTCTTT. Its translation: CASRWDRSDTEAFF.

The genes are TRBV1 and TRBJ1-1. TRBV1 is classified as a pseudogene. The CDR3 consists of 19 residues. The CDR3 spells CTSTYHLPVGLKFSTEAFF. CDR3 in DNA: TGCACCAGCACTTACCACCTCCCCGTTGGACTGAAGTTTAGTACTGAAGCTTTCTTT.

This chain connects TRBV27 to TRBJ2-1; 9 nucleotides agree with TRBD2. Germline values: CDR1 MNHEY, CDR2 SMNVEV (reference sequence). The CDR3 has 16 amino acids. Unmatched junction bases numbered 11, after V lost 7 bases and J lost 4 bases. The CDR3 here is CASMSLSGGNYNEQFF. DNA of the CDR3: TGTGCCAGCATGTCCCTAAGCGGGGGGAATTACAATGAGCAGTTCTTC.

This clone was observed a single time. The rearrangement links TRBV15 to TRBJ1-1; D unclear. Trimming left V 4 bases short and J 2 bases short, with 8 bases between. Germline assignment: CDR1 LNHNV and CDR2 YYDKDF (reference sequence). This CDR3 has 13 amino acids. In nucleotides, the CDR3 is TGTGCCACCAGCATGCGGTTTAACACTGAAGCTTTCTTT. It specifies CATSMRFNTEAFF.

This chain connects TRBV19 to TRBJ1-5; D might be TRBD1 (5 bases). V was shortened by 5 bases and J by 7 bases, with 15 bases between the two germline ends. Looked up from germline, CDR1 is LNHDA and CDR2 is SQIVND (reference sequence). The CDR3 totals 14 residues. The CDR3 here is CASSERDSRQPQHF. CDR3 in DNA: TGTGCCAGTAGTGAACGGGACTCCCGGCAGCCCCAGCATTTT.